This TCR beta chain was captured in a study of blood T cell repertoires in COVID-19. In the study overall: The United States, Italy and Spain were the sources of the acute and convalescent COVID-19 samples. T cells, B-cell-depleted T cells, or PBMCs supplied cDNA or gDNA.

Original processing methods: For nucleated cells, counts were estimated from reference gene primer amplification. Assay used: immunoSEQ multiplex PCR; TCRdb lists only in-frame clones, some missing. For V, J and clone size, that table is used; D and trimming come from the DNA. This table has under 200,000 clones, 80% to 95% appearing once. The CDR3 runs 15 residues. Trimming cost V 0 bases and J 12 bases, with 15 bases left between them. Germline V lookup: CDR1 LNHNV, CDR2 YYDKDF (reference sequence). This receptor was identified in a man in his forties or fifties with acute or convalescent COVID-19. Sequencing was performed on peripheral blood. This chain links TRBV15 with TRBJ1-6, with unresolved D. The CDR3 reads CATSRDGGSSGPLHF. The CDR3 nucleotides read TGTGCCACCAGCAGAGATGGCGGATCTTCTGGACCCCTCCACTTT.